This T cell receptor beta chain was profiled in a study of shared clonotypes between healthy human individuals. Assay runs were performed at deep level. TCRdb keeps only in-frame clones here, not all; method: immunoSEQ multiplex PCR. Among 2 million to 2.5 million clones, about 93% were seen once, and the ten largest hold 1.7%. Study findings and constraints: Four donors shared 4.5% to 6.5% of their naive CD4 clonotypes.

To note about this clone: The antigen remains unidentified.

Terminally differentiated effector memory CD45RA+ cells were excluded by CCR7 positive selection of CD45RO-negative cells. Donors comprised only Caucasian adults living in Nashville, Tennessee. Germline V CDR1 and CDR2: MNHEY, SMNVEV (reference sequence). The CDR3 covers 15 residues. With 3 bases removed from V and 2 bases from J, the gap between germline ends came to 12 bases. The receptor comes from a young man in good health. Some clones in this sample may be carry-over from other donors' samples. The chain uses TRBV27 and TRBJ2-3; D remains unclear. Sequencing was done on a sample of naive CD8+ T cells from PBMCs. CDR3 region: CASSFRPANTDTQYF. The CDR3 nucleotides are TGTGCCAGCAGTTTTCGACCAGCTAACACAGATACGCAGTATTTT.